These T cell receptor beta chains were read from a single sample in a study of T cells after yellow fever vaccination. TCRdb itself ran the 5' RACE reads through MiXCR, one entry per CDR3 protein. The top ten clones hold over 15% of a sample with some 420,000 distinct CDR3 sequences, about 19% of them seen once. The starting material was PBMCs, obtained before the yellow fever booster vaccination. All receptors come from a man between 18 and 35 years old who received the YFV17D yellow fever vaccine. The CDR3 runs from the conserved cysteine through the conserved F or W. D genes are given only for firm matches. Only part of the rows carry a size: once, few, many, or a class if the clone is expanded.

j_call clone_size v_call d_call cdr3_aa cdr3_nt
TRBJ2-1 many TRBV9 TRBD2 CASSELLAGGLEEQFF TGTGCCAGCAGCGAGTTACTAGCGGGGGGGCTGGAGGAGCAGTTCTTC
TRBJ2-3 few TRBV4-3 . CASSQEWLTTDTQYF TGCGCCAGCAGCCAAGAGTGGCTGACAACAGATACGCAGTATTTT
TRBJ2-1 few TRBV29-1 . CSVGENEQFF TGCAGCGTTGGGGAGAATGAGCAGTTCTTC
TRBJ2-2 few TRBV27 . CASRPDITGELFF TGTGCCAGCAGGCCCGACATCACCGGGGAGCTGTTTTTT
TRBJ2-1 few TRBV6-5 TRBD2 CASSLRGGAYNEQFF TGTGCCAGCAGCCTTCGGGGGGGGGCTTACAATGAGCAGTTCTTC
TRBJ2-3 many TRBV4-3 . CASSQGASTDTQYF TGCGCCAGCAGCCAGGGGGCTAGCACAGATACGCAGTATTTT
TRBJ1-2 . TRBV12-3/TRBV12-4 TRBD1 CASSSPRGLYGYTF TGTGCCAGCAGTTCCCCCAGGGGGCTTTATGGCTACACCTTC
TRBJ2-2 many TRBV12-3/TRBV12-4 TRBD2 CASSGSGGTYTGELFF TGTGCCAGCAGTGGGTCCGGGGGGACTTACACCGGGGAGCTGTTTTTT
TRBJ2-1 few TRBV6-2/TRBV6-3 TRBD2 CASSSPTSGGSHEQFF TGTGCCAGCAGTTCCCCGACTAGCGGGGGGTCCCATGAGCAGTTCTTC
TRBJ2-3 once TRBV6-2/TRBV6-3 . CASSYPGRSQYF TGTGCCAGCAGTTACCCGGGACGATCGCAGTATTTT
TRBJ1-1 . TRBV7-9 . CASSFGGRTEAYF TGTGCCAGCAGCTTCGGGGGGCGTACTGAAGCTTACTTT
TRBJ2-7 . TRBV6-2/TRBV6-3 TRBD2 CASSSGGAGSYEQYF TGTGCCAGCAGCAGCGGGGGGGCCGGCTCCTACGAGCAGTACTTC
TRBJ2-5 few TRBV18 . CASSLQGAETQYF TGTGCCAGCTCACTACAGGGTGCAGAGACCCAGTACTTC
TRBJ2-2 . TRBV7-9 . CASSLSPTGSGTGELFF TGTGCCAGCAGCTTGAGCCCTACAGGGAGTGGCACCGGGGAGCTGTTTTTT
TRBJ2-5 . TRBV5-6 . CASSSDRSQETQYF TGTGCCAGCAGCTCCGACAGGAGCCAAGAGACCCAGTACTTC
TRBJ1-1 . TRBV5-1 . CASSRNRAGGTEAFF TGCGCCAGCAGCCGAAATCGGGCCGGGGGCACTGAAGCTTTCTTT
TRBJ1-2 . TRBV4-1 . CASSQDDGGNYGYTF TGCGCCAGCAGCCAAGACGACGGGGGAAACTATGGCTACACCTTC
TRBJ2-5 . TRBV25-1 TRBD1 CASRRQGVRETQYF TGTGCCAGCAGAAGACAGGGGGTTCGGGAGACCCAGTACTTC
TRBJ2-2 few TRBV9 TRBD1 CASSPRGQGLVGELFF TGTGCCAGCAGCCCAAGAGGACAGGGGCTGGTCGGGGAGCTGTTTTTT
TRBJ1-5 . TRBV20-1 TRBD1 CSAATGGFNQPQHF TGCAGTGCAGCGACAGGGGGCTTCAATCAGCCCCAGCATTTT
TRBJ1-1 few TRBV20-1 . CSAPRGMNTEAFF TGCAGTGCCCCCAGGGGCATGAACACTGAAGCTTTCTTT
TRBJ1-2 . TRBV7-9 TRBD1 CASSPGGLGTYGYTF TGTGCCAGCAGCCCAGGGGGTTTGGGGACGTATGGCTACACCTTC
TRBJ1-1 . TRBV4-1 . CASSQVTGRMNTEAFF TGCGCCAGCAGCCAAGTTACAGGGCGAATGAACACTGAAGCTTTCTTT
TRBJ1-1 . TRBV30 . CAWSAGGMNTEAFF TGTGCCTGGAGCGCCGGTGGAATGAACACTGAAGCTTTCTTT
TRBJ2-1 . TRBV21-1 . CGGRGLADEQFF TGTGGGGGAAGGGGACTAGCCGATGAGCAGTTCTTC
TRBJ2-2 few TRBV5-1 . CASSVTGANTGELFF TGCGCCAGCAGCGTTACCGGGGCGAACACCGGGGAGCTGTTTTTT
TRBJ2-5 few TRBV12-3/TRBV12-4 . CASSPWATAQETQYF TGTGCCAGCAGCCCATGGGCTACCGCCCAAGAGACCCAGTACTTC
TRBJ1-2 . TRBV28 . CASSLLAGLVGYTF TGTGCCAGCAGTTTATTGGCGGGGCTTGTGGGCTACACCTTC
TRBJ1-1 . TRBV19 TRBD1 CASSPGQGASLITEAFF TGTGCCAGTAGTCCCGGGCAGGGGGCGAGTTTGATCACTGAAGCTTTCTTT
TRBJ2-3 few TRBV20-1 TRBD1 CSVPDRVRTQYF TGCAGTGTACCGGACAGGGTGCGTACGCAGTATTTT
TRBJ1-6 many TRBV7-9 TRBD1 CASSLGGGSPLHF TGTGCCAGCAGCTTAGGAGGGGGCTCACCCCTCCACTTT
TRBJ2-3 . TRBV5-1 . CASSWQGTPDTQYF TGCGCCAGCAGCTGGCAGGGCACCCCAGATACGCAGTATTTT
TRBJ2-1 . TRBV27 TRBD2 CASSPSAGTIYNEQFF TGTGCCAGCAGTCCGTCCGCCGGGACTATCTACAATGAGCAGTTCTTC
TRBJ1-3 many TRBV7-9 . CASSLHGNTIYF TGTGCCAGCAGCTTACACGGAAACACCATATATTTT
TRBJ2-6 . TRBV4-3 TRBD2 CASSQELASGGANVLTF TGCGCCAGCAGCCAAGAATTGGCTAGCGGTGGGGCCAACGTCCTGACTTTC
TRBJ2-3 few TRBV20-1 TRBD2 CSAPSGRTDTQYF TGCAGTGCTCCTAGCGGACGCACAGATACGCAGTATTTT